The clone carrying this T cell receptor beta chain was observed a single time. Its antigen is as yet unknown. The sample holds other DNA sequences that translate to the same CDR3. This PCR relied on a set of 60 Vbeta primers and 13 Jbeta primers. Sequencing used immunoSEQ multiplex PCR; TCRdb keeps in-frame clones, though not all of them. The sample lists about 52,000 clones, around 70% occurring once. The sample originates from a study of cytomegalovirus exposure and HLA in healthy donors. With 3 bases removed from V and 2 bases from J, the gap between germline ends came to 7 bases. The V gene's germline CDR1 is LNHDA and CDR2 SQIVND (reference sequence). The CDR3 loop spans 13 amino acids. Study conclusions and caveats: Generally TCR sequences proved uncommon, though certain public TCRs appeared in numerous donors. Most of the CMV-associated TCR beta chains (in a later analysis) appeared to be HLA-restricted. Sequencing likely produced, as an artifact, a cluster of highly shared sequence variants.

The V call is TRBV19, the J call TRBJ1-1; D might be TRBD1 (5 bases). What was sequenced was PBMCs. The TCR was taken from a man aged 18-30 years in good health and CMV-seronegative. Here the CDR3 reads CASSIGQNTEAFF. In DNA form, the CDR3 reads TGTGCCAGTAGTATTGGACAAAACACTGAAGCTTTCTTT.